The 21 T cell receptor beta chains presented below share a single source sample, sequenced in a study of cytomegalovirus exposure and HLA in healthy donors. 13 Jbeta primers and 60 Vbeta primers were used for the PCR. The repertoire was sequenced with immunoSEQ multiplex PCR; TCRdb's copy has only in-frame clones and lacks some. This sample has under 200,000 clones, with 68% found just once. Source material: PBMCs. These receptors were taken from a woman under 30 in good health and CMV-seropositive.

The rearrangement uses TRBV18 and TRBJ2-2, with D maybe TRBD1 (5 bases). Per germline, CDR1 KGHSH and CDR2 LQKENI. V was clipped by 1 base and J by 7 bases, with 13 bases between them. The CDR3 loop spans 15 amino acids. DNA of the CDR3: TGTGCCAGCTCACCACACAAACCAGGGTACGGGGAGCTGTTTTTT. This sequence encodes CASSPHKPGYGELFF.

This rearrangement joins TRBV30 to TRBJ2-1; D uncertain. The V and J ends lost 8 bases and 0 bases respectively, with 8 bases between them. In germline, CDR1 is GTSNPN, CDR2 SVGIG (reference sequence). This CDR3 region has 12 residues. The CDR3: CAQRGSYNEQFF. The CDR3, as DNA: TGTGCCCAGCGAGGCTCCTACAATGAGCAGTTCTTC. The full variable domain, rest sourced from reference TRBV30 and TRBJ2-1, is SQTIHQWPATLVQPVGSPLSLECTVEGTSNPNLYWYRQAAGRGLQLLFYSVGIGQISSEVPQNLSASRPQDRQFILSSKKLLLSDSGFYLCAQRGSYNEQFFGPGTRLTVL.

The CDR3 here is CASSPWDREHDSPLHF. CDR3 DNA sequence: TGTGCCAGCTCACCATGGGACAGGGAGCATGATTCACCCCTCCACTTT. The V and J genes are TRBV18 and TRBJ1-6; TRBD1 matches 9 bases. Per germline, CDR1 KGHSH and CDR2 LQKENI. V lost 2 bases to trimming and J lost 8 bases; unmatched junction nucleotides: 7. The CDR3 is 16 amino acids.

This rearrangement joins TRBV18 to TRBJ2-5; 7 bases match TRBD1. Unmatched junction bases numbered 12, after V lost 4 bases and J lost 4 bases. The CDR3 extends over 16 amino acids. The germline CDR1 and CDR2 sequences are KGHSH and LQKENI. The CDR3 loop reads CASSRTQQGLGETQYF. The CDR3, as DNA: TGTGCCAGCTCACGAACTCAACAGGGGTTGGGAGAGACCCAGTACTTC.

The chain is built from TRBV19 and TRBJ2-7; D may be TRBD2 (5 bases). The CDR3 is made up of 16 amino acids. Germline V gene lookup returns CDR1 LNHDA and CDR2 SQIVND (reference sequence). V was trimmed by 6 bases and J by 5 bases, leaving 23 bases between them. The DNA of the CDR3 is TGTGCCAGTAGACTGGGCAACTTCGTCGGGGTCGACGAGCAGTACTTC. Protein: CASRLGNFVGVDEQYF.

In its sample, this clone was seen a few times. This chain joins TRBV7-9 and TRBJ1-4, with D maybe TRBD1 (6 bases). The length of the CDR3 is 15 residues. Germline V CDR1 and CDR2: SEHNR, FQNEAQ (reference sequence). Trimming pared 2 bases from V and 7 bases from J, leaving 14 bases between. The CDR3 coding sequence is TGTGCCAGCAGCTTATTCGCCGAGGGGGTTGAAAAACTGTTTTTT. It specifies CASSLFAEGVEKLFF.

The CDR3 here is CASSFGTGPRETQYF. Here the CDR3 DNA reads TGTGCCAGCAGCTTCGGGACAGGCCCACGGGAGACCCAGTACTTC. The chain has TRBV7-6 and TRBJ2-5; 8 bases map to TRBD1. The ends lost 3 bases at V and 5 bases at J; junction bases unmatched: 8. Germline V gene sequence: CDR1 SGHVS, CDR2 FNYEAQ. The CDR3 covers 15 residues.

The CDR3 loop is CASRVGLKNTEAFF. The CDR3 DNA follows: TGTGCCAGCCGAGTGGGACTCAAGAACACTGAAGCTTTCTTT. The V and J genes are TRBV27 and TRBJ1-1; D possibly corresponds to TRBD1 (5 bases). Germline CDR1 is MNHEY and CDR2 is SMNVEV (reference sequence). This CDR3 spans 14 amino acids. The germline V and J ends were trimmed by 8 bases and 1 base, with 14 bases remaining between them.

The chain joins TRBV25-1 to TRBJ2-7; TRBD1 aligns across 9 bases. The CDR3 runs 15 residues. Trimming at V came to 6 bases and at J to 3 bases, leaving 9 bases not matched to a gene. Germline-derived CDR1 and CDR2 are MGHDK and SYGVNS. The CDR3 sequence: CASRSHTGQGYEQYF. CDR3 DNA: TGTGCCAGCAGGAGCCACACGGGACAGGGCTACGAGCAGTACTTC.

As to this clone: Relative to the germline gene, one junction end is altered; a read error may explain this. V and J are TRBV7-7 and TRBJ2-5; possible D gene TRBD2, 5 bases. This CDR3 comprises 12 residues. Per the germline V gene, CDR1 is SSHAT and CDR2 is FNYEAQ (reference sequence). CDR3 residues: CASSLGGATQYF. The CDR3 nucleotides are TGTGCTAGCAGCTTAGGAGGTGCGACCCAGTACTTC.

V is TRBV21-1 and J is TRBJ1-5; the listed D gene, TRBD1, was not tested against the DNA. TRBV21-1 constitutes a pseudogene. The CDR3 sequence is 17 residues long. The CDR3 coding sequence is TGTGCCAGCAGCAAAGTCGGGGCAGGGGGAAGCTGTCAGCCCCAGCATTTT. This translates into CASSKVGAGGSCQPQHF.

V is TRBV11-1 and J is TRBJ2-1; D remains unclear. CDR3 length equals 12 residues. Trimming removed 4 bases at V and 8 bases at J, with 9 bases between. The germline V gene has CDR1 SGHAT and CDR2 FQDESV (reference sequence). CDR3 coding DNA: TGTGCCAGCAGCTCCTCGTCGGATGAGCAGTTCTTC. Its translation: CASSSSSDEQFF. Supplemented by reference TRBV11-1 and TRBJ2-1, the full variable domain reads EAEVAQSPRYKITEKSQAVAFWCDPISGHATLYWYRQILGQGPELLVQFQDESVVDDSQLPKDRFSAERLKGVDSTLKIQPAELGDSAMYLCASSSSSDEQFFGPGTRLTVL.

This chain uses TRBV14 with TRBJ1-4; the D gene is possibly TRBD1 (6 bases). Germline assignment: CDR1 SGHDN and CDR2 FVKESK. Deletions cut 2 bases from V and 7 bases from J, with 14 bases between. The CDR3 has 15 residues. The CDR3 DNA is TGTGCCAGCAGCCAATCTAGGGGGATCGGTGAAAAACTGTTTTTT. It translates to CASSQSRGIGEKLFF.

The gene calls are TRBV11-2 and TRBJ2-1, with D perhaps TRBD1 (7 bases). Germline V gene data show CDR1 as SGHAT and CDR2 as FQNNGV. V lost 3 bases and J 5 bases, leaving 14 bases between the germline ends. The CDR3 runs 15 residues. In nucleotides, the CDR3 is TGTGCCAGCAGCTTTTGGGGCAGGGGGGACAATGAGCAGTTCTTC. It codes for CASSFWGRGDNEQFF.

The chain couples TRBV29-1 to TRBJ2-1; 7 positions agree with TRBD2. Germline CDR1 SQVTM, CDR2 ANQGSEA. The CDR3 is 15 residues long. The V gene end was trimmed by 6 bases and the J gene end by 2 bases; junction bases not matched to a gene: 10. In DNA, the CDR3 is TGCAGCGTAGACGGGGGGACTAAGCCCTACAATGAGCAGTTCTTC. Its translation is CSVDGGTKPYNEQFF.

This rearrangement joins TRBV5-1 to TRBJ1-2; D is possibly TRBD1 (6 bases). Between the trimmed V and J ends, which lost 4 bases and 4 bases, there was a span of 23 bases. Germline CDR1 is SGHRS and CDR2 is YFSETQ. CDR3 length: 17 residues. CDR3 DNA sequence: TGCGCCAGCAGCCCCTACAGCGACAGGACCCGATCCTATGGCTACACCTTC. Its protein is CASSPYSDRTRSYGYTF.

The chain uses TRBV30 and TRBJ2-3, with D perhaps matching TRBD1 (5 bases). The length of the CDR3 is 14 residues. Trimming left V 4 bases short and J 0 bases short, with 11 bases between. Per the germline V gene, CDR1 is GTSNPN and CDR2 is SVGIG (reference sequence). CDR3 loop: CAWNRRGSTDTQYF. In nucleotides, the CDR3 is TGTGCCTGGAATCGTAGGGGTAGCACAGATACGCAGTATTTT.

The genes are TRBV5-1 and TRBJ1-1, with D possibly matching TRBD1 (6 bases). CDR3 size: 16 residues. V was shortened by 4 bases and J by 1 base, with 17 bases between the two germline ends. Germline CDR1 SGHRS, CDR2 YFSETQ. The CDR3 region is CASSMGGGGWNTEAFF. CDR3 coding DNA: TGCGCCAGCAGCATGGGAGGGGGGGGCTGGAACACTGAAGCTTTCTTT.

This chain links TRBV18 with TRBJ2-3; the D is unclear. Per the germline V gene, CDR1 is KGHSH and CDR2 is LQKENI. CDR3 size: 13 residues. Trimming shortened V by 3 bases and J by 5 bases, and 9 bases separated the two germline ends. CDR3 residues: CASSPISEDTQYF. The CDR3 DNA sequence: TGTGCCAGCTCACCGATTAGTGAAGATACGCAGTATTTT.

This rearrangement joins TRBV7-3 to TRBJ2-2; D gene uncertain. V was trimmed by 5 bases and J by 3 bases, leaving 4 bases between them. Germline lookup yields CDR1 SGHTA and CDR2 FQGTGA. The length of the CDR3 is 12 residues. The CDR3 region is CASSQDTGELFF. The CDR3 coding sequence is TGTGCCAGCAGCCAGGACACCGGGGAGCTGTTTTTT.

The chain has TRBV6-1 and TRBJ1-5, with 8 bases that match TRBD1. J was trimmed by 8 bases and V by 6 bases; bases with no gene match: 6. Germline CDR1 reads MNHNS; CDR2 reads SASEGT. The CDR3 length is 13 residues. Here the CDR3 reads CASRGQGGEPQHF. The CDR3 DNA sequence: TGTGCCAGCAGAGGACAGGGTGGGGAGCCCCAGCATTTT.